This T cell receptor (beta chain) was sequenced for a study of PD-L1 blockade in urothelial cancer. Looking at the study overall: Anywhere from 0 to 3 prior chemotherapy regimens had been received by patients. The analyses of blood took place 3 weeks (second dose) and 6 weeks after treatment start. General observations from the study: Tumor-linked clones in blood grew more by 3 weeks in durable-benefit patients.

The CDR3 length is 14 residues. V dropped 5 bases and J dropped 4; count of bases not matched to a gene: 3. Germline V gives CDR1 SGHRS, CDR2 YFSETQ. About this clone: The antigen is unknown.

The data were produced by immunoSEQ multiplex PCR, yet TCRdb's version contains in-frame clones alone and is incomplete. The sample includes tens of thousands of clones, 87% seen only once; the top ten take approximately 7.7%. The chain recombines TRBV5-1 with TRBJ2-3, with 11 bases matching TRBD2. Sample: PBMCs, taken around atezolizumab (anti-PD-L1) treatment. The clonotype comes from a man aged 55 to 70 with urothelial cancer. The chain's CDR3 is CASSILAGADTQYF. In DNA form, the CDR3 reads TGCGCCAGCAGTATACTAGCGGGGGCAGATACGCAGTATTTT. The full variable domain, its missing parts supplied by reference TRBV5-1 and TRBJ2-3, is KAGVTQTPRYLIKTRGQQVTLSCSPISGHRSVSWYQQTPGQGLQFLFEYFSETQRNKGNFPGRFSGRQFSNSRSEMNVSTLELGDSALYLCASSILAGADTQYFGPGTRLTVL.